This TCR beta chain was captured in a study of shared clonotypes between healthy human individuals. The method was immunoSEQ multiplex PCR; TCRdb's version includes in-frame clones alone and lacks a portion of them. Of approximately 980,000 clones in the sample, about three quarters were seen once. The origin of this receptor is a man younger than 35 in good health. The source material was memory CD4+ T cells sorted from blood. The subset denotes: CD45RA-negative fraction.

The CDR3 nucleotides are TGTGCCATAAACAGGGATCTCATTTACGAGCAGTACTTC. It encodes CAINRDLIYEQYF. The chain uses TRBV28 and TRBJ2-7, with a possible D match to TRBD1 (6 bases). Germline V gene data show CDR1 as MDHEN and CDR2 as SYDVKM. V lost 10 bases and J lost 4, with 17 bases in between. The CDR3 covers 13 residues.